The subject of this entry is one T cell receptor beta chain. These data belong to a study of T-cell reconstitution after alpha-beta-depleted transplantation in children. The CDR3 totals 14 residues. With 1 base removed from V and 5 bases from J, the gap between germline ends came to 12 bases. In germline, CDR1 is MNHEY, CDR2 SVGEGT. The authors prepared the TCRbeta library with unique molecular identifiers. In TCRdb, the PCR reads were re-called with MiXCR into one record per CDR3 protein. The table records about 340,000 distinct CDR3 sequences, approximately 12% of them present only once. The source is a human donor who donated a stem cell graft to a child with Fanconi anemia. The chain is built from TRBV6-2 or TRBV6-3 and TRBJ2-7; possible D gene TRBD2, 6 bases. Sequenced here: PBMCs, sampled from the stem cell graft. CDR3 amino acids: CASSYLGLINEQYV. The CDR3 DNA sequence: TGTGCCAGCAGTTACTTGGGACTCATCAACGAGCAGTACGTC.